This passage covers 32 T cell receptor beta chains from one sample sequenced in a study of blood T cell repertoires in COVID-19. Clones were sequenced by immunoSEQ multiplex PCR, and TCRdb holds only the in-frame ones, with some missing. This table holds about 180,000 clones, less than 90% found once. Material for sequencing was PBMCs or T cells enriched from blood (not recorded which). The receptors shown here come from a human donor with acute COVID-19. The donor label of this sample is uncertain.

This clone was observed a single time. V usage is TRBV7-9 and J usage is TRBJ2-1; D perhaps matches TRBD1 (6 bases). Trimming pared 5 bases from V and 3 bases from J, leaving 14 bases between. Per germline, CDR1 SEHNR and CDR2 FQNEAQ (reference sequence). The CDR3 length is 15 residues. CDR3 amino acids: CASSGPGQDYNEQFF. Here the CDR3 DNA reads TGTGCCAGCAGCGGACCGGGACAAGACTACAATGAGCAGTTCTTC.

The CDR3 is CAIRGTSGGRDTDTQYF. The CDR3 coding sequence is TGTGCCATCAGGGGGACTAGCGGGGGCCGCGACACAGATACGCAGTATTTT. The chain uses TRBV10-3 and TRBJ2-3; 14 bases align to TRBD2. The CDR3 covers 17 residues. From germline, CDR1 is ENHRY and CDR2 SYGVKD. The trim removed 6 bases at V and 2 bases at J, leaving 7 bases unmatched.

This clone was observed a single time. This rearrangement joins TRBV3-1 (or the pseudogene TRBV3-2) to TRBJ2-2, with TRBD1 identical over 8 bases. The CDR3 is made up of 15 amino acids. Germline loops: CDR1 LGHDT, CDR2 YNNKEL (reference sequence). The junction had 6 bases not matched to a gene; V was cut back by 4 bases and J by 5 bases. Here the CDR3 DNA reads TGTGCCAGCAGCCCTCGGGACAGGCAGACCGGGGAGCTGTTTTTT. Translation gives CASSPRDRQTGELFF.

The V gene is TRBV3-1 (or the pseudogene TRBV3-2), the J gene TRBJ1-2; D is perhaps TRBD1 (6 bases). The CDR3 extends over 14 amino acids. The germline V and J ends were trimmed by 5 bases and 3 bases, with 13 bases remaining between them. The V gene's germline CDR1 is LGHDT and CDR2 YNNKEL (reference sequence). Here the CDR3 reads CASSSTGSHYGYTF. CDR3 nucleotide sequence: TGTGCCAGCAGCAGCACAGGGTCACACTATGGCTACACCTTC.

The chain joins TRBV6-2 or TRBV6-3 to TRBJ2-3; 11 nucleotides match TRBD2. The CDR3 is 13 residues long. V shed 6 bases and J 8 bases; nucleotides not matched to a gene: 4. Germline loops: CDR1 MNHEY, CDR2 SVGEGT. As DNA, the CDR3 is TGTGCCAGCAGACCTCTAGCGGGAGGTACGCAGTATTTT. Its translation is CASRPLAGGTQYF.

The chain links TRBV5-4 to TRBJ1-2; TRBD1 matches 7 bases. Germline V gene lookup returns CDR1 SGHNT and CDR2 YYREEE (reference sequence). V lost 1 base, J lost 6 bases, and 9 bases stayed unmatched. The CDR3 has 15 residues. As DNA, the CDR3 is TGTGCCAGCAGCTTGATACCCCGACAGGGCGATGGCTACACCTTC. This translates into CASSLIPRQGDGYTF.

This clone was picked up one time. V is TRBV11-2 and J is TRBJ1-1, with no clear D. The germline V gene has CDR1 SGHAT and CDR2 FQNNGV. The CDR3 has 13 residues. With 5 bases removed from V and 2 bases from J, the gap between germline ends came to 9 bases. This CDR3 is CASSQLDNTEAFF. CDR3 bases: TGTGCCAGCAGCCAGCTAGATAACACTGAAGCTTTCTTT. The whole variable domain, remainder taken from reference TRBV11-2 and TRBJ1-1, is EAGVAQSPRYKIIEKRQSVAFWCNPISGHATLYWYQQILGQGPKLLIQFQNNGVVDDSQLPKDRFSAERLKGVDSTLKIQPAKLEDSAVYLCASSQLDNTEAFFGQGTRLTVV.

This chain uses TRBV3-1 (or the pseudogene TRBV3-2) with TRBJ2-2; D perhaps matches TRBD1 (6 bases). Germline CDR1 reads LGHDT; CDR2 reads YNNKEL (reference sequence). V was shortened by 3 bases and J by 2 bases, with 25 bases between the two germline ends. The CDR3 length is 20 residues. The CDR3 DNA is TGTGCCAGCAGCCAGAAGCCGGGACACAAAACAACCCCTAACACCGGGGAGCTGTTTTTT. The encoded protein is CASSQKPGHKTTPNTGELFF.

V gene TRBV6-5 combines with J gene TRBJ1-2, with D possibly being TRBD1 (6 bases). CDR3 size: 14 residues. CDR1 and CDR2 from the germline V gene are MNHEY and SVGAGI. V was shortened by 2 bases and J by 6 bases, with 13 bases between the two germline ends. CDR3 coding DNA: TGTGCCAGCAGTTACGACAGGAGGTATGATGGCTACACCTTC. Protein: CASSYDRRYDGYTF.

The chain employs TRBV5-1 and TRBJ1-1, with D maybe TRBD1 (5 bases). Germline V CDR1 and CDR2: SGHRS, YFSETQ. This CDR3 has 13 amino acids. V lost 1 base and J 3 bases, leaving 7 bases between the germline ends. CDR3 bases: TGCGCCAGCAGCTTGAAAGGGGACACTGAAGCTTTCTTT. Protein sequence: CASSLKGDTEAFF.

The chain has TRBV5-6 and TRBJ2-7; TRBD1 agrees at 10 bases. Germline V lookup: CDR1 SGHDT, CDR2 YYEEEE. V gave up 2 bases and J gave up 6 bases; unmatched junction bases: 2. This CDR3 has 13 amino acids. The DNA of the CDR3 is TGTGCCAGCAGCTTCGGACAGGGGGGCGAGCAGTACTTC. It yields the protein CASSFGQGGEQYF.

V usage is TRBV10-3 and J usage is TRBJ1-2; unclear D gene. This CDR3 is built from 16 residues. Germline assignment: CDR1 ENHRY and CDR2 SYGVKD. The V end lost 5 bases, the J end lost 7 bases, and 23 bases lay between the germline ends. CDR3 residues: CAISPLNLGPLSGYTF. The CDR3 nucleotides are TGTGCCATCAGTCCACTAAACCTTGGCCCCTTGAGTGGCTACACCTTC.

This clone was counted once. This rearrangement joins TRBV6-5 to TRBJ2-7; D perhaps matches TRBD2 (5 bases). CDR1 and CDR2 from the germline V gene are MNHEY and SVGAGI. The CDR3 spans 14 residues. Trimming removed 4 bases at V and 0 bases at J, with 10 bases between. CDR3 region: CASSFDGNSYEQYF. As DNA, the CDR3 is TGTGCCAGCAGTTTCGACGGGAACTCCTACGAGCAGTACTTC.

This chain links TRBV10-3 with TRBJ2-3, with 8 bases matching TRBD1. The junction had 2 bases not matched to a gene; V was cut back by 8 bases and J by 1 base. Germline V gene lookup returns CDR1 ENHRY and CDR2 SYGVKD. CDR3 length equals 13 residues. CDR3 amino acids: CAIGGQGTDTQYF. The CDR3 DNA is TGTGCCATCGGGGGACAGGGCACAGATACGCAGTATTTT.

The V gene is TRBV5-1, the J gene TRBJ2-3; 16 nucleotides agree with TRBD2. Germline CDR1 is SGHRS and CDR2 is YFSETQ. V shed 4 bases, J shed 0 bases, and the junction held 8 bases outside the gene matches. CDR3 size: 19 residues. The CDR3 nucleotides read TGCGCCAGCAGCAGTGGGACTAGCGGGGGGGCCTCTAGCACAGATACGCAGTATTTT. Translation: CASSSGTSGGASSTDTQYF.

V and J are TRBV27 and TRBJ1-5; no firm D call. There are 15 residues in the CDR3. V lost 6 bases and J lost 0, with 12 bases in between. The germline CDR1 and CDR2 sequences are MNHEY and SMNVEV (reference sequence). CDR3 amino acids: CASRARGSSNQPQHF. CDR3 DNA: TGTGCCAGCAGGGCCCGGGGTAGTAGCAATCAGCCCCAGCATTTT.

This clone was counted only a few times. This chain links TRBV7-9 with TRBJ1-4, with D maybe TRBD1 (6 bases). Germline assignment: CDR1 SEHNR and CDR2 FQNEAQ (reference sequence). Deletions cut 5 bases from V and 3 bases from J, with 10 bases between. CDR3 length: 14 residues. The CDR3 loop reads CASSPGQSNEKLFF. CDR3 coding DNA: TGTGCCAGCAGCCCAGGACAGTCTAATGAAAAACTGTTTTTT.

J is TRBJ2-7 and V is TRBV18, with D perhaps matching TRBD1 (6 bases). From germline, CDR1 is KGHSH and CDR2 LQKENI. The CDR3 contains 15 residues. V was shortened by 6 bases and J by 0 bases, with 15 bases between the two germline ends. CDR3 amino acids: CASSQQGFPSYEQYF. DNA of the CDR3: TGTGCCAGCTCTCAACAGGGATTCCCCTCCTACGAGCAGTACTTC.

This chain joins TRBV4-3 and TRBJ2-1; 10 nucleotides line up with TRBD2. The CDR3 sequence is 18 residues long. Trimming removed 4 bases from V and 3 bases from J; junction bases left unmatched: 12. Germline V lookup: CDR1 LGHNA, CDR2 YSLEER. CDR3 sequence (DNA): TGCGCCAGCAGCCCCGCGTACCAGCGGGGGGGCCACTACAATGAGCAGTTCTTC. This encodes CASSPAYQRGGHYNEQFF.

The genes are TRBV5-5 and TRBJ2-7; possible D gene TRBD1, 6 bases. V was cut by 4 bases and J by 2 bases, with 13 bases left in between. Germline lookup yields CDR1 SGHKS and CDR2 YYEKEE (reference sequence). The CDR3 runs to 14 residues. CDR3: CASSQQQGPYEQYF. CDR3 bases: TGTGCCAGCAGCCAGCAACAGGGCCCCTACGAGCAGTACTTC.

The J gene is TRBJ1-4, the V gene TRBV2, with 10 positions matching TRBD1. The CDR3 totals 16 residues. Germline V gene sequence: CDR1 SNHLY, CDR2 FYNNEI. V trimming: 5 bases; J trimming: 1 base; junction bases outside the gene matches: 4. The CDR3 is CASSYGQGETNEKLFF. For the CDR3, the DNA is TGTGCCAGCAGTTACGGACAGGGGGAAACTAATGAAAAACTGTTTTTT.

V gene TRBV7-9 combines with J gene TRBJ1-1, with a possible D match to TRBD1 (6 bases). The CDR3 is 15 amino acids. CDR1 is SEHNR and CDR2 is FQNEAQ in the germline V gene (reference sequence). Trimming took 4 bases from V and 3 from J, leaving 15 bases between them. CDR3 coding DNA: TGTGCCAGCAGCTCCGTCGTGGCAGGGGACACTGAAGCTTTCTTT. Translation gives CASSSVVAGDTEAFF.

Only one count was recorded for this clone. The CDR3 coding sequence is TGTGCCAGCAGTTACCCAGCGGGGTTTGCCTACAATGAGCAGTTCTTC. Amino acids: CASSYPAGFAYNEQFF. V usage is TRBV6-2 or TRBV6-3 and J usage is TRBJ2-1; the match to TRBD2 covers 7 bases. The germline gives CDR1 MNHEY, CDR2 SVGEGT. V shed 2 bases, J shed 2 bases, and the junction held 6 bases outside the gene matches. CDR3 length equals 16 residues.

The chain combines TRBV27 with TRBJ2-1, with TRBD2 as a possible D gene (6 bases). The V gene lost 4 bases and the J gene lost 3 bases, with 10 bases spanning the gap. The germline CDR1 and CDR2 sequences are MNHEY and SMNVEV (reference sequence). CDR3 length equals 14 residues. Written as DNA, the CDR3 is TGTGCCAGCAGTTCGGGACTGAACTACAATGAGCAGTTCTTC. Translation: CASSSGLNYNEQFF.

This rearrangement joins TRBV19 to TRBJ1-1, with a possible D match to TRBD1 (6 bases). CDR3 size: 14 residues. V was clipped by 5 bases and J by 1 base, with 11 bases between them. CDR1 and CDR2 from the germline V gene are LNHDA and SQIVND (reference sequence). This CDR3 is CASSADRWNTEAFF. The CDR3 DNA follows: TGTGCCAGTAGTGCCGACAGGTGGAACACTGAAGCTTTCTTT.

This chain connects TRBV27 to TRBJ1-2, with a possible D match to TRBD1 (5 bases). Trimming took off 1 base at V and 0 bases at J, with 15 bases between the two ends. The CDR3 runs 17 residues. Per the germline V gene, CDR1 is MNHEY and CDR2 is SMNVEV (reference sequence). The CDR3 region has the DNA TGTGCCAGCAGTTTATTCGACAGAGGAAAAGCTAACTATGGCTACACCTTC. Translated, it gives CASSLFDRGKANYGYTF.

The rearrangement links TRBV4-1 to TRBJ1-2, with D tentatively TRBD1 (5 bases). The V gene lost 1 base and the J gene lost 4 bases, with 16 bases spanning the gap. This CDR3 region has 16 residues. Germline V lookup: CDR1 MGHRA, CDR2 YSYEKL. The CDR3 DNA reads TGCGCCAGCAGCCAAGTTGGAGCTCGGGGGAGCTATGGCTACACCTTC. Its protein product is CASSQVGARGSYGYTF.

V gene TRBV12-3 or TRBV12-4 combines with J gene TRBJ1-2; TRBD1 might be the D (5 bases). The V end was cut by 1 base, the J end by 6 bases, with 9 bases between. The CDR3 consists of 13 residues. CDR3 loop: CASSLVRADGYTF. Here the CDR3 DNA reads TGTGCCAGCAGTTTAGTCAGGGCCGATGGCTACACCTTC.

This clone has only one observation. The V and J genes are TRBV19 and TRBJ2-2; 8 bases line up with TRBD2. Germline V CDR1 and CDR2: LNHDA, SQIVND (reference sequence). V lost 5 bases, J lost 5 bases, and 7 bases stayed unmatched. This CDR3 is built from 15 residues. DNA of the CDR3: TGTGCCAGTAGTCTTGCGACTAGCGTTACCGGGGAGCTGTTTTTT. Protein product: CASSLATSVTGELFF.

This clone was picked up one time. The genes are TRBV4-3 and TRBJ2-1; D perhaps matches TRBD1 (8 bases). V was pared by 0 bases and J by 10 bases, with 16 bases between. CDR1 and CDR2 (germline): LGHNA, YSLEER. This CDR3 region has 15 residues. The CDR3 coding sequence is TGCGCCAGCAGCCAAGAACAGGGGGGGAATTCCGAGCAGTTCTTC. This translates into CASSQEQGGNSEQFF.

V and J are TRBV12-5 and TRBJ1-6; TRBD1 aligns across 7 bases. V trimming: 3 bases; J trimming: 7 bases; junction bases outside the gene matches: 12. CDR1 and CDR2 from the germline V gene are LGHNT and FRNRAP. The CDR3 sequence is 17 residues long. CDR3 nucleotide sequence: TGTGCTAGTGGTTTTAGGGCCCCCGCAGGGGGGAATTCACCCCTCCACTTT. Its protein is CASGFRAPAGGNSPLHF.

The chain recombines TRBV27 with TRBJ2-5; D perhaps matches TRBD1 (6 bases). The CDR3 spans 16 residues. Trimming shortened V by 4 bases and J by 2 bases, and 17 bases separated the two germline ends. Germline V gene lookup returns CDR1 MNHEY and CDR2 SMNVEV (reference sequence). DNA of the CDR3: TGTGCCAGCAGTTCCCAGGGGTGGGCAGATCAAGAGACCCAGTACTTC. It is translated as CASSSQGWADQETQYF.